The TCR beta chain described here comes from a study of T cell responses to AZD1222 COVID-19 vaccine. Study-wide context: Researchers grouped second doses given at about 4 or about 12 weeks into one pool. Whole-study results and caveats: Repertoires were collected only later (after the peak T cell response had occurred). Only six individuals given AZD1222 were seropositive at baseline.

For this clone: As yet, its antigen is unknown.

Repertoires were generated with immunoSEQ multiplex PCR, while TCRdb's copy carries only in-frame clones and drops some. The repertoire includes more than 250,000 clones, 90% to 95% of them detected once, and approximately 0.52% sits in the top ten. The germline V gene has CDR1 SGHVT and CDR2 SQSDAQ. Trimming removed 5 bases from V and 13 bases from J, with 12 bases in between. This CDR3 has 12 residues. This chain connects TRBV7-4 to TRBJ1-6; D is unclear. Specimen: peripheral blood, collected on day 0 of AZD1222 vaccination. This TCR was recovered from an adult in good health. The CDR3 DNA is TGTGCCAGCAGCAAAGGCAGTTCCCCCCTCCACTTT. The encoded protein is CASSKGSSPLHF. Full variable domain (missing parts from reference TRBV7-4 and TRBJ1-6): GAGVSQSPRYKVAKRGRDVALRCDSISGHVTLYWYRQTLGQGSEVLTYSQSDAQRDKSGRPSGRFSAERPERSVSTLKIQRTEQGDSAVYLCASSKGSSPLHFGNGTRLTVT.